Each of the 25 T cell receptor beta chains below was sequenced from the same sample in a study of monozygotic twins with inflammatory bowel disease. With the 5' RACE reads reprocessed, TCRdb shows one record per CDR3 protein and no DNA. Here the sample table reports 300,000 to 400,000 distinct CDR3 sequences. Sequences were obtained from blood. These receptors all come from a human donor with ulcerative colitis or Crohn's disease, or a healthy co-twin of an affected twin (not recorded which).

The rearrangement uses TRBV6-5 and TRBJ2-7; TCRdb's D call, TRBD1, is unchecked because there is no DNA. Germline V gene data show CDR1 as MNHEY and CDR2 as SVGAGI. This CDR3 is 13 amino acids long. The CDR3 reads CASSRTEGREQYF.

This chain links TRBV20-1 with TRBJ1-3; the TCRdb call, TRBD1, lacks DNA for checking. Per the germline V gene, CDR1 is DFQATT and CDR2 is SNEGSKA (reference sequence). This CDR3 comprises 14 residues. The CDR3 loop is CSASTQGPGNTIYF.

The V call is TRBV21-1, the J call TRBJ1-5; TCRdb picks TRBD1, but there is no DNA to check that call. TRBV21-1 is assigned pseudogene status. The CDR3 runs to 18 residues. CDR3 loop: CASSKAGGPLEGNQPQHF.

V and J are TRBV6-1 and TRBJ2-1; TCRdb reports TRBD2, a call that lacks DNA to check it against. CDR1 and CDR2 from the germline V gene are MNHNS and SASEGT. CDR3 size: 16 residues. The CDR3 sequence: CASSEDGAGGRTEQFF.

The gene calls are TRBV12-3 or TRBV12-4 and TRBJ1-3. The CDR3 extends over 15 amino acids. CDR3: CASSGNGRTRNTIYF.

This chain joins TRBV5-4 and TRBJ2-7; TCRdb's D call of TRBD1 is untestable without DNA. The CDR3 is 14 amino acids. Germline V gene sequence: CDR1 SGHNT, CDR2 YYREEE (reference sequence). The CDR3: CASQEAGTAYEQYF.

The chain joins TRBV12-3 or TRBV12-4 to TRBJ2-1; lacking DNA, the TRBD2 call made by TCRdb goes unchecked. This CDR3 spans 15 amino acids. The CDR3 sequence is CASRRAGSFYNEQFF.

The chain carries TRBV20-1 and TRBJ1-2. This CDR3 has 12 residues. From germline, CDR1 is DFQATT and CDR2 SNEGSKA (reference sequence). CDR3 residues: CSAIARTYGYTF.

The chain employs TRBV21-1 and TRBJ2-7; TCRdb's D gene call, TRBD1, goes unchecked for lack of DNA. TRBV21-1 is marked as a pseudogene. The CDR3 spans 16 residues. The CDR3 reads CASKLSLGQGSYEQYF.

The chain employs TRBV5-4 and TRBJ1-6; the TCRdb D gene call, TRBD1, has no DNA to confirm it. The germline V gene encodes CDR1 SGHNT and CDR2 YYREEE (reference sequence). CDR3 length equals 15 residues. The CDR3: CASSLKGALNSPLHF.

The chain has TRBV28 and TRBJ2-7; the TRBD1 assignment by TCRdb is unverifiable without DNA. There are 13 residues in the CDR3. Germline V lookup: CDR1 MDHEN, CDR2 SYDVKM. The CDR3 loop is CASRGAIDYEQYF.

The chain joins TRBV14 to TRBJ2-5; TCRdb's assignment of TRBD1 cannot be checked, as there is no DNA. This CDR3 is built from 17 residues. The V gene's germline CDR1 is SGHDN and CDR2 FVKESK. The CDR3: CASSHFTGTGGWETQYF.

The rearrangement joins TRBV20-1 to TRBJ2-2; without DNA, the TCRdb call of TRBD2 cannot be checked. The CDR3 has 17 amino acids. Germline CDR1 DFQATT, CDR2 SNEGSKA (reference sequence). CDR3 loop: CSARVQEAGGYTGELFF.

The chain combines TRBV7-6 with TRBJ2-1; checking the TCRdb D call of TRBD1 is not possible without DNA. The germline CDR1 and CDR2 sequences are SGHVS and FNYEAQ. The CDR3 totals 14 residues. The CDR3 protein is CASSWETGYNEQFF.

V is TRBV7-2 and J is TRBJ2-1; with no DNA, the TCRdb D assignment of TRBD1 cannot be verified. CDR3 length: 16 amino acids. Germline V CDR1 and CDR2: SGHTA, FQGNSA. CDR3 in amino acids: CASSLEGAVSYNEQFF.

The chain couples TRBV7-3 to TRBJ2-1; TCRdb gives TRBD2 as the D gene, but with no DNA this cannot be confirmed. The CDR3 is 16 amino acids. CDR1 SGHTA and CDR2 FQGTGA come from the germline V gene. CDR3 residues: CASSQIGGGAINEQFF.

The chain uses TRBV6-5 and TRBJ2-7. This CDR3 region has 13 residues. Germline lookup yields CDR1 MNHEY and CDR2 SVGAGI. CDR3 sequence reads: CASSKTTGEKQYF.

The chain has TRBV7-9 and TRBJ2-6. The CDR3 extends over 15 amino acids. The germline gives CDR1 SEHNR, CDR2 FQNEAQ (reference sequence). The CDR3 here is CASSLVQSGANVLTF.

The chain uses TRBV20-1 and TRBJ2-1; the D call from TCRdb, TRBD2, cannot be confirmed without DNA. Germline values: CDR1 DFQATT, CDR2 SNEGSKA (reference sequence). The CDR3 covers 16 residues. CDR3 loop: CSARWDSGGDYNEQFF.

The genes are TRBV5-6 and TRBJ2-3; lacking DNA, the TRBD1 call made by TCRdb goes unchecked. This CDR3 region has 17 residues. Germline-derived CDR1 and CDR2 are SGHDT and YYEEEE. The CDR3 sequence is CASSLAPYRVKADTQYF.

The chain combines TRBV5-5 with TRBJ2-7; lacking DNA, the TRBD1 call made by TCRdb goes unchecked. This CDR3 is 14 amino acids long. CDR1 is SGHKS, CDR2 YYEKEE, per germline (reference sequence). This CDR3 is CASSFPDSYYEQYF. Full variable domain (missing parts from reference TRBV5-5 and TRBJ2-7): DAGVTQSPTHLIKTRGQQVTLRCSPISGHKSVSWYQQVLGQGPQFIFQYYEKEERGRGNFPDRFSARQFPNYSSELNVNALLLGDSALYLCASSFPDSYYEQYFGPGTRLTVT.

The chain links TRBV28 to TRBJ2-7; absent DNA, TCRdb's TRBD1 call cannot be checked. The CDR3 runs to 14 residues. Per germline, CDR1 MDHEN and CDR2 SYDVKM. This CDR3 reads CASSYGDGPYEQYF.

This chain joins TRBV7-2 and TRBJ1-1. Germline-derived CDR1 and CDR2 are SGHTA and FQGNSA. The CDR3 contains 17 residues. CDR3 loop: CASSLGFVFGGFWEAFF.

This chain links TRBV10-3 with TRBJ2-3; TCRdb's D call, TRBD1, is unchecked because there is no DNA. Germline CDR1 reads ENHRY; CDR2 reads SYGVKD. This CDR3 contains 13 residues. The CDR3 region is CAISGTGTDTQYF.

The V and J genes are TRBV5-1 and TRBJ1-2; TCRdb picks TRBD1, but there is no DNA to check that call. The CDR3 totals 15 residues. CDR1 SGHRS and CDR2 YFSETQ come from the germline V gene. This CDR3 reads CASSSRTGADYGYTF.